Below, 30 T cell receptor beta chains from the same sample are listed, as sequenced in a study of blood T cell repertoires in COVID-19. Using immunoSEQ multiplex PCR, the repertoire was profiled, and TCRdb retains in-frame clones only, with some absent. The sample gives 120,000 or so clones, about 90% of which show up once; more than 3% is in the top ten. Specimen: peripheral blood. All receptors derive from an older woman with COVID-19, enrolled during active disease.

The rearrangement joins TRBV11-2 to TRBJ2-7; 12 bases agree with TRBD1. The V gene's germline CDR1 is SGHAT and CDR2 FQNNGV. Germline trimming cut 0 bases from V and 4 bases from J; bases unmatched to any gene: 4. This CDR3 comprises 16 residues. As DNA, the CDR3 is TGTGCCAGCAGCTTAGAGGCGGGACAGGGGGCGTACGAGCAGTACTTC. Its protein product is CASSLEAGQGAYEQYF.

The DNA for the CDR3 is TGTGCCAGCAGTGAATCGGGGGATCTTGGCTACACCTTC. Its protein is CASSESGDLGYTF. The chain is built from TRBV6-1 and TRBJ1-2, with D tentatively TRBD1 (5 bases). Germline-derived CDR1 and CDR2 are MNHNS and SASEGT. The V gene lost 2 bases and the J gene lost 7 bases, with 11 bases spanning the gap. This CDR3 is built from 13 residues.

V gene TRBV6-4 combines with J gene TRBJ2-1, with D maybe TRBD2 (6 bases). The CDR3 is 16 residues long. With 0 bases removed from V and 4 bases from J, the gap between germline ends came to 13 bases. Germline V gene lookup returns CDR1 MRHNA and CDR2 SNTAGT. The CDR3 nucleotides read TGTGCCAGCAGTGACTCGTTTAGGCGGGGTTACAATGAGCAGTTCTTC. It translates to CASSDSFRRGYNEQFF.

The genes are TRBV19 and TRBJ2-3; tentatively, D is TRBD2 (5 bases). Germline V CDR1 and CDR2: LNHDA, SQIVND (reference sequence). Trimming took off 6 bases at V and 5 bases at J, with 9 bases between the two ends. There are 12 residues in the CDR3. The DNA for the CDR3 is TGTGCCAGTAGGGCCGGAGGAGATACGCAGTATTTT. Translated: CASRAGGDTQYF.

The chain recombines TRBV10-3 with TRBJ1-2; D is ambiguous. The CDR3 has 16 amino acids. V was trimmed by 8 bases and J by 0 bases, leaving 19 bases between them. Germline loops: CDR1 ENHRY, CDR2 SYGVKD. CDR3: CAIGTGSVSANYGYTF. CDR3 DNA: TGTGCCATCGGAACCGGGTCGGTCAGTGCTAACTATGGCTACACCTTC.

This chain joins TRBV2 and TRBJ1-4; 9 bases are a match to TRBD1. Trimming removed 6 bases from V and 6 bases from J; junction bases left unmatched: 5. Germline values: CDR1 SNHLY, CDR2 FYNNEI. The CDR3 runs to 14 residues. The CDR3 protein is CASRNRGHDEKLFF. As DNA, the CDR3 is TGTGCCAGCAGAAACAGGGGGCATGATGAAAAACTGTTTTTT.

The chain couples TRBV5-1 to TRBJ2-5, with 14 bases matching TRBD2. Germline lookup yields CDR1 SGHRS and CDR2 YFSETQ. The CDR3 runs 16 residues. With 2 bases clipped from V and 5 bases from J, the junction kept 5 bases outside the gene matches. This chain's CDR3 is CASSFKTSGREETQYF. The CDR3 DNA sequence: TGCGCCAGCAGCTTCAAGACTAGCGGGAGGGAGGAGACCCAGTACTTC.

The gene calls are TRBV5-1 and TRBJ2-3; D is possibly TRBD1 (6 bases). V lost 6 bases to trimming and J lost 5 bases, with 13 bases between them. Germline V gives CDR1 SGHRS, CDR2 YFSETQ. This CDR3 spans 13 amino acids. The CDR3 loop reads CASTPTGLDTQYF. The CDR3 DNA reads TGCGCCAGCACCCCCACAGGGTTAGATACGCAGTATTTT. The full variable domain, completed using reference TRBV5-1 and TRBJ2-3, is KAGVTQTPRYLIKTRGQQVTLSCSPISGHRSVSWYQQTPGQGLQFLFEYFSETQRNKGNFPGRFSGRQFSNSRSEMNVSTLELGDSALYLCASTPTGLDTQYFGPGTRLTVL.

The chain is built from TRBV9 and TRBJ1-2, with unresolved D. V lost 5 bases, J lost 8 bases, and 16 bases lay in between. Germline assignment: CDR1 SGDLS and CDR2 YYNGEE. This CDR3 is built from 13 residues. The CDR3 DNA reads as TGTGCCAGCAGGCCCGCGGGTCGCGAGGGCTACACCTTC. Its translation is CASRPAGREGYTF.

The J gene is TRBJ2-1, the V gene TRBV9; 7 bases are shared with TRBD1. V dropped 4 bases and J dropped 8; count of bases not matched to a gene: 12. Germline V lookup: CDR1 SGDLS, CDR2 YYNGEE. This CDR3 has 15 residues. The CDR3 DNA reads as TGTGCCAGCAGCCTTACCGGGACAGCAGTGGATGAGCAGTTCTTC. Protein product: CASSLTGTAVDEQFF.

CDR3 bases: TGTGCCAGCACCGACTCCGCGGGAAACCCTGAAGCTTTCTTT. Translating it yields CASTDSAGNPEAFF. J is TRBJ1-1 and V is TRBV7-9, with D unclear. V was cut by 7 bases and J by 6 bases, with 18 bases left in between. Germline V gives CDR1 SEHNR, CDR2 FQNEAQ (reference sequence). CDR3 length: 14 amino acids. The full variable domain, with the rest looked up from reference TRBV7-9 and TRBJ1-1, is DTGVSQNPRHKITKRGQNVTFRCDPISEHNRLYWYRQTLGQGPEFLTYFQNEAQLEKSRLLSDRFSAERPKGSFSTLEIQRTEQGDSAMYLCASTDSAGNPEAFFGQGTRLTVV.

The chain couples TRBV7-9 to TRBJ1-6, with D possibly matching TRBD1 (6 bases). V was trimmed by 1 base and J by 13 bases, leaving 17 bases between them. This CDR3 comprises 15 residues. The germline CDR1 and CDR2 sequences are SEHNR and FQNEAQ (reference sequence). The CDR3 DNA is TGTGCCAGCAGCTTAGGCGCAGGGGACCAGAGTCCCCTCCACTTT. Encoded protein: CASSLGAGDQSPLHF.

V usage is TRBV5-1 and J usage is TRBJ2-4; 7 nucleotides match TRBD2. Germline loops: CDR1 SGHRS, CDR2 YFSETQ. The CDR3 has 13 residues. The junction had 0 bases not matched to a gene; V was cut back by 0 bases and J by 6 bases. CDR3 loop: CASSLERGNIQYF. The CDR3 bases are TGCGCCAGCAGCTTGGAGCGGGGAAACATTCAGTACTTC.

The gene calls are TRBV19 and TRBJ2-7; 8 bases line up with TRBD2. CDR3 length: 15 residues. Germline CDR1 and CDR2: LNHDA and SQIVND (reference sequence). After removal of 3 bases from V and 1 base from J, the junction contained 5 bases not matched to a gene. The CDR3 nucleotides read TGTGCCAGTAGTATTGTAGCGGGGAGGTCCTACGAGCAGTACTTC. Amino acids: CASSIVAGRSYEQYF.

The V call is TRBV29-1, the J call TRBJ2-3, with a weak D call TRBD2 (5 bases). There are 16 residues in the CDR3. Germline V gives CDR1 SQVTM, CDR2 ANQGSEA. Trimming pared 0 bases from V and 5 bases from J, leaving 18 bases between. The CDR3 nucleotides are TGCAGCGTTGAAGAGAACGTGTTCCGAGGACTAGATACGCAGTATTTT. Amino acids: CSVEENVFRGLDTQYF.

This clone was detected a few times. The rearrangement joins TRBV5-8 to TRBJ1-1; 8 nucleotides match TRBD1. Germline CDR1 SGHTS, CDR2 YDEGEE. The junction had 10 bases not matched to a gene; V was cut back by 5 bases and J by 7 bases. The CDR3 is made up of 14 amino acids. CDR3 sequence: CASSRGRGLDEAFF. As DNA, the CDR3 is TGTGCCAGCAGTCGAGGCAGGGGGCTGGATGAAGCTTTCTTT.

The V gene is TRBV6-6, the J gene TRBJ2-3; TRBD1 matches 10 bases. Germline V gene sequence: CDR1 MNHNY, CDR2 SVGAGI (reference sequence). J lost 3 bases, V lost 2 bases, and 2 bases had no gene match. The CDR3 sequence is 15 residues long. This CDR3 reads CASSYAGQGTDTQYF. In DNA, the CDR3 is TGTGCCAGCAGTTACGCGGGACAGGGGACAGATACGCAGTATTTT.

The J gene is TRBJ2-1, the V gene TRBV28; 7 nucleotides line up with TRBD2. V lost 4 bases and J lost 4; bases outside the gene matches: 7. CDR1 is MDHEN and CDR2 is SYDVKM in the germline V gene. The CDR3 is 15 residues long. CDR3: CASSSPGLTYNEQFF. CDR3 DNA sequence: TGTGCCAGCAGTTCCCCGGGACTAACTTACAATGAGCAGTTCTTC.

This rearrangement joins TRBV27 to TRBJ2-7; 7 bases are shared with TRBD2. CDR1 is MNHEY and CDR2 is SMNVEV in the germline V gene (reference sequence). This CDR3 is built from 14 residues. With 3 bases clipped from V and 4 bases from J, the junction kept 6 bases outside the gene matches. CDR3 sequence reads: CASSLGGEGYEQYF. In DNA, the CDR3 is TGTGCCAGCAGTTTGGGTGGGGAGGGTTACGAGCAGTACTTC.

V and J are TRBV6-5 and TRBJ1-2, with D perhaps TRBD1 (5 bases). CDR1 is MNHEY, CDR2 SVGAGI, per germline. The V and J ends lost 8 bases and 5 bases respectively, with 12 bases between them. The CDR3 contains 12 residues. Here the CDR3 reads CASVRDFYGYTF. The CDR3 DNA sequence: TGTGCCAGCGTCAGGGATTTTTATGGCTACACCTTC.

The CDR3 reads CASSSLGGQATIGQFF. CDR3 DNA sequence: TGTGCCAGCAGCTCCCTCGGGGGACAGGCGACTATTGGGCAGTTCTTC. V gene TRBV5-4 combines with J gene TRBJ2-1; TRBD1 agrees at 8 bases. CDR1 is SGHNT and CDR2 is YYREEE in the germline V gene (reference sequence). V lost 3 bases, J lost 12 bases, and 17 bases stayed unmatched. There are 16 residues in the CDR3.

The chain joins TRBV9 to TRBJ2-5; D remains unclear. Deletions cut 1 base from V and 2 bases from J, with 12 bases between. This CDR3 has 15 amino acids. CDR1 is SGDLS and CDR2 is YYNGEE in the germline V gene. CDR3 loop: CASSVSPTTQETQYF. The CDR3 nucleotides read TGTGCCAGCAGCGTAAGCCCTACGACACAAGAGACCCAGTACTTC. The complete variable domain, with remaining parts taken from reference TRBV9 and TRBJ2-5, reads DSGVTQTPKHLITATGQRVTLRCSPRSGDLSVYWYQQSLDQGLQFLIQYYNGEERAKGNILERFSAQQFPDLHSELNLSSLELGDSALYFCASSVSPTTQETQYFGPGTRLLVL.

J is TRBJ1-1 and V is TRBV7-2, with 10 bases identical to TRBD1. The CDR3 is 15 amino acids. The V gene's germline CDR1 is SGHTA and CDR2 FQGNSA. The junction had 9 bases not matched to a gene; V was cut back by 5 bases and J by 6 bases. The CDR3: CASSTDRGLASEAFF. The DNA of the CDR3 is TGTGCCAGCAGCACCGACAGGGGGCTGGCTTCTGAAGCTTTCTTT. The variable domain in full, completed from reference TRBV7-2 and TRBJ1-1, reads GAGVSQSPSNKVTEKGKDVELRCDPISGHTALYWYRQSLGQGLEFLIYFQGNSAPDKSGLPSDRFSAERTGGSVSTLTIQRTQQEDSAVYLCASSTDRGLASEAFFGQGTRLTVV.

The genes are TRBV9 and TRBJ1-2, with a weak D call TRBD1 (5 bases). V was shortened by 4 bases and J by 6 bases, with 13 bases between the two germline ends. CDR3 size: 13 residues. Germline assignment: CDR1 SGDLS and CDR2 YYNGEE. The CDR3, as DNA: TGTGCCAGCAGCCCAGGACACCTGAATGGCTACACCTTC. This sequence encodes CASSPGHLNGYTF.

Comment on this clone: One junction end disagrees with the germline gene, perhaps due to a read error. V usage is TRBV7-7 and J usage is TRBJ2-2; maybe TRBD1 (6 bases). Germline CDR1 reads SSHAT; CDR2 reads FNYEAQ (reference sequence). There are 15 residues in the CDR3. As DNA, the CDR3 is TGTGCTAGCAGCCCCCGGACAGCGAACACCGGGGAGCTGTTTTTT. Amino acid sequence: CASSPRTANTGELFF.

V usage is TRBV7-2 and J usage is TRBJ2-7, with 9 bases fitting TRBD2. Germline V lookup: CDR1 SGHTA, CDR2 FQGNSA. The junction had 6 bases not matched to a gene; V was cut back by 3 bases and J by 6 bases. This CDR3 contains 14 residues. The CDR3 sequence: CASSFLAGKGEQYF. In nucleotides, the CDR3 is TGTGCCAGCAGCTTTCTAGCGGGGAAGGGCGAGCAGTACTTC.

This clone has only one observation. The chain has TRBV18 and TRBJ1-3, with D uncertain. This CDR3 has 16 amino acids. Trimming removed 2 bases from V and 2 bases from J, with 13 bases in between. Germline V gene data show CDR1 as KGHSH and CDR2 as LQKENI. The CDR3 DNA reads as TGTGCCAGCTCACCATCACAGCCCTCCACTGGAAACACCATATATTTT. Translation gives CASSPSQPSTGNTIYF. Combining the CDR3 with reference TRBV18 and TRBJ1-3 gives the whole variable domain NAGVMQNPRHLVRRRGQEARLRCSPMKGHSHVYWYRQLPEEGLKFMVYLQKENIIDESGMPKERFSAEFPKEGPSILRIQQVVRGDSAAYFCASSPSQPSTGNTIYFGEGSWLTVV.

The CDR3 sequence is CASSRTSGGTGELFF. Written as DNA, the CDR3 is TGTGCCAGCAGCAGGACTAGCGGGGGGACCGGGGAGCTGTTTTTT. The chain links TRBV11-3 to TRBJ2-2, with 14 nucleotides matching TRBD2. The ends lost 5 bases at V and 5 bases at J; junction bases unmatched: 1. Germline V gives CDR1 SGHNT, CDR2 YENEEA. The CDR3 runs 15 residues.

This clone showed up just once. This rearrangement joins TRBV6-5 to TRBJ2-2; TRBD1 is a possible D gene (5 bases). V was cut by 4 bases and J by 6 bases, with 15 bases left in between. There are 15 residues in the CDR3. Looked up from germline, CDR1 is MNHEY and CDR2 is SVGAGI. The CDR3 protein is CASSWQGPSPGELFF. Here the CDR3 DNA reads TGTGCCAGCAGTTGGCAGGGTCCTTCACCCGGGGAGCTGTTTTTT.

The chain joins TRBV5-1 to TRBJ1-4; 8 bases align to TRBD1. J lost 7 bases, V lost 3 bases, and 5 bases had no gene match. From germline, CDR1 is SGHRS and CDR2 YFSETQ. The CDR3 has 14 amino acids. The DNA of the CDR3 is TGCGCCAGCAGCTCGACAGGGGTGGCTGAAAAACTGTTTTTT. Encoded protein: CASSSTGVAEKLFF.